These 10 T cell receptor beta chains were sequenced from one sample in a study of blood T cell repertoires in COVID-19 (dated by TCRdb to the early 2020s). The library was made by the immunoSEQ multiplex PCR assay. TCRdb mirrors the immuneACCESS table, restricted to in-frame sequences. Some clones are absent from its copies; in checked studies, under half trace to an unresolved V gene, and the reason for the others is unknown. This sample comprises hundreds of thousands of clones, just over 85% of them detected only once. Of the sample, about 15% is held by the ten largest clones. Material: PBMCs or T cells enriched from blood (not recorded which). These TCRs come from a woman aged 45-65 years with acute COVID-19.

CDR3 bases: TGTGCCAGCAGCCGCCCCCCCTTGGGCCAGGTCCCTCAAGAGACCCAGTACTTC. This sequence encodes CASSRPPLGQVPQETQYF. This rearrangement joins TRBV3-1 (or the pseudogene TRBV3-2) to TRBJ2-5; D unclear. The CDR3 contains 18 residues. The germline gives CDR1 LGHDT, CDR2 YNNKEL (reference sequence). V was shortened by 4 bases and J by 2 bases, with 23 bases between the two germline ends.

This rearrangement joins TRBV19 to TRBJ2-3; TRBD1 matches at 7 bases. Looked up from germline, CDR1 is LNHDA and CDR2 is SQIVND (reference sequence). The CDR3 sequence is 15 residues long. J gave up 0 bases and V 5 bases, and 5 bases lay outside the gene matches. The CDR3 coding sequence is TGTGCCAGTAGTCCGACAGGGTCTAGCACAGATACGCAGTATTTT. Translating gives CASSPTGSSTDTQYF.

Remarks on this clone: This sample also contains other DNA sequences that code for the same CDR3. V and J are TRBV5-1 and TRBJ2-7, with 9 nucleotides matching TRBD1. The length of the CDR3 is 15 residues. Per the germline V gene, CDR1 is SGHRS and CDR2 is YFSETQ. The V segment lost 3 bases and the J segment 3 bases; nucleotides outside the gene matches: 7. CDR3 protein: CASSSEPGQGYEQYF. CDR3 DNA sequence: TGCGCCAGCAGCTCTGAACCGGGACAGGGCTACGAGCAGTACTTC.

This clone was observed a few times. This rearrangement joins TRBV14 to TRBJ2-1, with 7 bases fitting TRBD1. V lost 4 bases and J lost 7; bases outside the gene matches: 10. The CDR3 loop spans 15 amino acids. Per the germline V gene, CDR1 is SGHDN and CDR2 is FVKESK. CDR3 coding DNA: TGTGCCAGCAGCCGCAGGGGGAACATATGGAATGAGCAGTTCTTC. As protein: CASSRRGNIWNEQFF.

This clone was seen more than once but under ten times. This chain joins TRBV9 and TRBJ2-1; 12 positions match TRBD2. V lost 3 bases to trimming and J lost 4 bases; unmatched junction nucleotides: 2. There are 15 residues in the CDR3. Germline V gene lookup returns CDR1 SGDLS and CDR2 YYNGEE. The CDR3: CASSGGLAGYNEQFF. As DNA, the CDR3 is TGTGCCAGCAGCGGTGGACTAGCGGGGTACAATGAGCAGTTCTTC.

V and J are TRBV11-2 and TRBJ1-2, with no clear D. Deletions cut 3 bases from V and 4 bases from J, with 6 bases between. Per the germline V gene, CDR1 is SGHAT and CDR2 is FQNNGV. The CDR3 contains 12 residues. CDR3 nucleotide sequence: TGTGCCAGCAGCTTTCACAGCTATGGCTACACCTTC. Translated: CASSFHSYGYTF.

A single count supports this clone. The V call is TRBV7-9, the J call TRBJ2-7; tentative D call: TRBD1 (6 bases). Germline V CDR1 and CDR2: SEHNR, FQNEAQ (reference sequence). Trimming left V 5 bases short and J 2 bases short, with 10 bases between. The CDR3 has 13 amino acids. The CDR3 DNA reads TGTGCCAGCAGCGCGACAGGCCCCTACGAGCAGTACTTC. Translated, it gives CASSATGPYEQYF. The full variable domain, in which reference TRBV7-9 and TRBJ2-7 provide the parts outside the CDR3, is DTGVSQNPRHKITKRGQNVTFRCDPISEHNRLYWYRQTLGQGPEFLTYFQNEAQLEKSRLLSDRFSAERPKGSFSTLEIQRTEQGDSAMYLCASSATGPYEQYFGPGTRLTVT.

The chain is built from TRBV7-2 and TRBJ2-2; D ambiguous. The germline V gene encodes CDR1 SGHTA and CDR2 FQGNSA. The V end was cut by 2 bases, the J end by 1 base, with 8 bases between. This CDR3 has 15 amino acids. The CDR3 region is CASSLSLQNTGELFF. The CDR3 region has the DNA TGTGCCAGCAGCTTAAGTTTACAGAACACCGGGGAGCTGTTTTTT.

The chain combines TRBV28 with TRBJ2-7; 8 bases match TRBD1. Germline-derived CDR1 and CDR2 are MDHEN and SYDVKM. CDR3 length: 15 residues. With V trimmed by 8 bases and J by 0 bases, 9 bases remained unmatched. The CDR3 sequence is CASLSPGQVSYEQYF. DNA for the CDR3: TGTGCCAGCCTCTCCCCGGGACAGGTCTCCTACGAGCAGTACTTC.

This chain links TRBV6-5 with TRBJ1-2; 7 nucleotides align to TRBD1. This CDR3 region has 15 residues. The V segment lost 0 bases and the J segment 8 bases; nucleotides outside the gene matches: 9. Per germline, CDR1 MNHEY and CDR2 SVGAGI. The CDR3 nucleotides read TGTGCCAGCAGTTACTCGAATCAGGGGGTCGGAGGCTACACCTTC. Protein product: CASSYSNQGVGGYTF.